The sequence of this T cell receptor (beta chain) was determined in a study of blood T cell repertoires in COVID-19. Study information: COVID-19 samples, acute and convalescent, were from the United States, Italy and Spain.

In the authors' methods: Scientists estimated how many nucleated cells there were by amplifying reference gene primers. Data came from immunoSEQ multiplex PCR; TCRdb stores just in-frame clones and leaves some out. That table gives V, J and clone size, and the DNA gave D and trimming. The sample lists under 150,000 clones; about 91% were seen once. Germline-derived CDR1 and CDR2 are SGHTS and YDEGEE. This CDR3 is built from 13 residues. Trimming removed 3 bases from V and 3 bases from J; junction bases left unmatched: 1. The sequence derives from a human donor in a cohort sampled during active COVID-19. The specimen sequenced was peripheral blood. This chain joins TRBV5-8 and TRBJ2-7; 9 bases match TRBD1. CDR3 coding DNA: TGTGCCAGCAGCTGGGGACAGGGCTACGAGCAGTACTTC. Translated: CASSWGQGYEQYF. Drawing the rest from reference TRBV5-8 and TRBJ2-7, the complete variable domain is EAGVTQSPTHLIKTRGQQATLRCSPISGHTSVYWYQQALGLGLQFLLWYDEGEERNRGNFPPRFSGRQFPNYSSELNVNALELEDSALYLCASSWGQGYEQYFGPGTRLTVT.